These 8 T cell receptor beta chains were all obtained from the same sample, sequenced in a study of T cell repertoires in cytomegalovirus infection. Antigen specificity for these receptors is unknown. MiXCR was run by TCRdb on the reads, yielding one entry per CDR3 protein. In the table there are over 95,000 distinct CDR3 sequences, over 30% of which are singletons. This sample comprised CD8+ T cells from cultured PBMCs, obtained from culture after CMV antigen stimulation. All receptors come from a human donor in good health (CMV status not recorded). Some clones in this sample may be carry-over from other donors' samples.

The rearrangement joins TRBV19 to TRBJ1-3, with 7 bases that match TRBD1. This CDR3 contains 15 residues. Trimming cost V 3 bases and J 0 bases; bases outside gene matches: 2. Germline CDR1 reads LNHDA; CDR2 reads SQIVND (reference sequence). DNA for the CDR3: TGTGCCAGTAGTATCGGGACAGCCTCTGGAAACACCATATATTTT. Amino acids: CASSIGTASGNTIYF.

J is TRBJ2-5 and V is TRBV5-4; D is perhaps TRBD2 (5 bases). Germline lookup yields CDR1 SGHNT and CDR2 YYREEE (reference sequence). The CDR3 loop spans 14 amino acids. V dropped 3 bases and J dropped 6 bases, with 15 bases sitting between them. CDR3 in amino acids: CASSWGLAGKTQYF. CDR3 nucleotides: TGTGCCAGCAGCTGGGGTCTAGCCGGGAAGACCCAGTACTTC.

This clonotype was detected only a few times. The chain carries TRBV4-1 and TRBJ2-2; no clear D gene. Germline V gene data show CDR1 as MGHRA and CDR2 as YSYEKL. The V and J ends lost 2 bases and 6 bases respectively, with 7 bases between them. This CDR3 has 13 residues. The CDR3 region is CASSQRSAGELFF. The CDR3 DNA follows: TGCGCCAGCAGCCAAAGATCCGCCGGGGAGCTGTTTTTT.

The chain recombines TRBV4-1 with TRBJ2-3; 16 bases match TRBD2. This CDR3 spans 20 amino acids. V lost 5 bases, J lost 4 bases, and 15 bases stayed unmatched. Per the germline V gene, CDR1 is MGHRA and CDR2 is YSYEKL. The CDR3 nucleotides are TGCGCCAGCAGCGCTATAACCGGGACTAGCGGGGGGGCCCCCGCAGATACGCAGTATTTT. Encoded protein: CASSAITGTSGGAPADTQYF.

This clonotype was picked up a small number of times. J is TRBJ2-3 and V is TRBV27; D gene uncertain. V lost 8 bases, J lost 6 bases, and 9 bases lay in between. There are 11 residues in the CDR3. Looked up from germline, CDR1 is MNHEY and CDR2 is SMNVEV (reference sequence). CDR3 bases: TGTGCCAGCGGCCTTGGGGATACGCAGTATTTT. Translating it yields CASGLGDTQYF.

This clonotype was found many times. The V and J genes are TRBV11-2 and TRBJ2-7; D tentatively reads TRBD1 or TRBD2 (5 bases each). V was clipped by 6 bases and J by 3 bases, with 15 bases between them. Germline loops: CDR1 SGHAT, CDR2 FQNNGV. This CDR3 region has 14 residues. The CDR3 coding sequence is TGTGCCAGCAGATTATGGGGGTCGGACTACGAGCAGTACTTC. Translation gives CASRLWGSDYEQYF.

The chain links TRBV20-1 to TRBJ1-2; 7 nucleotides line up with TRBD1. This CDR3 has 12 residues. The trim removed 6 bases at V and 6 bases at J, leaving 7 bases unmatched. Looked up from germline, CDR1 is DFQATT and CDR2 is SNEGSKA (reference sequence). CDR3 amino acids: CSAPRQGHGYTF. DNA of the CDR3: TGCAGTGCCCCGAGACAGGGACATGGCTACACCTTC.

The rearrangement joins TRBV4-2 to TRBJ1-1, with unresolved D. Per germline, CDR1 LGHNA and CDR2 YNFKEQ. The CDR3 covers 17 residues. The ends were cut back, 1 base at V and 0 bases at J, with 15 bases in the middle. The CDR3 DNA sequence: TGTGCCAGCAGCCAAGGTCCAGAGGACCGGATGAACACTGAAGCTTTCTTT. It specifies CASSQGPEDRMNTEAFF.